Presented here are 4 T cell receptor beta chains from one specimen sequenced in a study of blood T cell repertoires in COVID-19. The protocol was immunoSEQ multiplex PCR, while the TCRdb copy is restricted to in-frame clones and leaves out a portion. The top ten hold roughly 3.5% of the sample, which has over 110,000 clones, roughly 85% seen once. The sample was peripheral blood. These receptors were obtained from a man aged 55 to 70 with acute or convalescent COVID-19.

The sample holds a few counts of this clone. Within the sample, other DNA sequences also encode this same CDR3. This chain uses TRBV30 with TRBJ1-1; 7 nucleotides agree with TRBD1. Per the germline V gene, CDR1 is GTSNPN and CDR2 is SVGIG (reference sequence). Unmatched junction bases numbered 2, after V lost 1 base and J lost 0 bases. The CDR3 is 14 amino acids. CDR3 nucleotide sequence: TGTGCCTGGAGTGCGGGACAGTTGAACACTGAAGCTTTCTTT. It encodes CAWSAGQLNTEAFF.

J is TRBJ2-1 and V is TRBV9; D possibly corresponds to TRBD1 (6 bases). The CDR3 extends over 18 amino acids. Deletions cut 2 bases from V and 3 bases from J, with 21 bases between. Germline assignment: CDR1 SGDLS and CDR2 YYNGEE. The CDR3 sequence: CASSVGQSSPFIYNEQFF. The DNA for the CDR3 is TGTGCCAGCAGCGTCGGACAGTCTAGCCCCTTTATCTACAATGAGCAGTTCTTC.

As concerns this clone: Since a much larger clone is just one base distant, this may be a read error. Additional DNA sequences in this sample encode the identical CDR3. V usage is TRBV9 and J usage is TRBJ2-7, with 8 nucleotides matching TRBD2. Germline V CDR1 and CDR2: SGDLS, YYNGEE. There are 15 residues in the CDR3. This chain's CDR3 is CASSVGQAGVYEQYF. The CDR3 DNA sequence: TGTGCCAGCAGTGTAGGACAAGCGGGGGTCTACGAGCAGTACTTC.

CDR3 region: CSANRDYEQYF. The CDR3 DNA follows: TGCAGTGCCAACAGGGACTACGAGCAGTACTTC. The chain uses TRBV20-1 and TRBJ2-7, with D possibly TRBD1 on 6 matching bases. CDR1 is DFQATT and CDR2 is SNEGSKA in the germline V gene (reference sequence). The V gene lost 6 bases and the J gene lost 3 bases, with 9 bases spanning the gap. There are 11 residues in the CDR3.